One and the same sample provided the 24 T cell receptor beta chains below, sequenced in a study of shared clonotypes between healthy human individuals. The data were produced by immunoSEQ multiplex PCR, yet TCRdb's version contains in-frame clones alone and is incomplete. This sample has some 1,900,000 clones, with 85% to 95% found just once. Selected positively for CCR7 and CD45RO-negative, naive CD8 cells excluded terminally differentiated effector memory CD45RA+ cells. Sequenced material: naive CD8+ T cells sorted from blood. These TCRs come from a man aged 18 to 29 in good health.

The gene calls are TRBV28 and TRBJ1-5; tentatively, D is TRBD1 (5 bases). The length of the CDR3 is 14 residues. CDR1 and CDR2 (germline): MDHEN, SYDVKM. V was clipped by 5 bases and J by 6 bases, with 14 bases between them. The CDR3 region is CASSADLGVQPQHF. The CDR3 bases are TGTGCCAGCAGTGCCGACTTAGGGGTTCAGCCCCAGCATTTT.

The chain joins TRBV6-6 to TRBJ1-2; no clear D gene. CDR3 length: 11 residues. Per germline, CDR1 MNHNY and CDR2 SVGAGI (reference sequence). V was trimmed by 4 bases and J by 10 bases, leaving 10 bases between them. CDR3 in DNA: TGTGCCAGCAGTTCCTCCGGAATCTACACCTTC. This translates into CASSSSGIYTF.

The chain uses TRBV28 and TRBJ1-1; no clear D. CDR3 length equals 14 residues. The V gene lost 2 bases and the J gene lost 0 bases, with 7 bases spanning the gap. CDR1 is MDHEN, CDR2 SYDVKM, per germline. The CDR3 coding sequence is TGTGCCAGCAGTTTACTACTCATGAACACTGAAGCTTTCTTT. This gives the protein CASSLLLMNTEAFF. Supplemented by reference TRBV28 and TRBJ1-1, the full variable domain reads DVKVTQSSRYLVKRTGEKVFLECVQDMDHENMFWYRQDPGLGLRLIYFSYDVKMKEKGDIPEGYSVSREKKERFSLILESASTNQTSMYLCASSLLLMNTEAFFGQGTRLTVV.

Of note for this clone: An end of the junction differs from the germline gene, which may be a read error. V usage is TRBV6-6 and J usage is TRBJ1-1, with D possibly being TRBD1 (5 bases). Germline CDR1 MNHNY, CDR2 SVGAGI (reference sequence). The CDR3 is 13 amino acids. The CDR3 region is CAGSWGGNTEAFF. DNA for the CDR3: TGTGCCGGCAGCTGGGGGGGAAACACTGAAGCTTTCTTT.

The chain recombines TRBV2 with TRBJ2-7; 7 bases fit TRBD1. V lost 6 bases and J lost 7; bases outside the gene matches: 12. This CDR3 region has 14 residues. Germline V gives CDR1 SNHLY, CDR2 FYNNEI. The CDR3 loop reads CASRLTGPIGEQYF. Written as DNA, the CDR3 is TGTGCCAGCAGACTGACAGGGCCCATTGGGGAGCAGTACTTC.

V usage is TRBV5-4 and J usage is TRBJ2-1; 14 positions agree with TRBD2. Looked up from germline, CDR1 is SGHNT and CDR2 is YYREEE (reference sequence). The CDR3 has 15 residues. V was pared by 4 bases and J by 8 bases, with 5 bases of the junction left unmatched. The CDR3 spells CASSTGLAGDHEQFF. Written as DNA, the CDR3 is TGTGCCAGCAGCACGGGACTAGCGGGAGATCATGAGCAGTTCTTC. Variable domain in full (rest from reference TRBV5-4 and TRBJ2-1): ETGVTQSPTHLIKTRGQQVTLRCSSQSGHNTVSWYQQALGQGPQFIFQYYREEENGRGNFPPRFSGLQFPNYSSELNVNALELDDSALYLCASSTGLAGDHEQFFGPGTRLTVL.

V and J are TRBV11-2 and TRBJ1-4; possibly TRBD1 for D (5 bases). Germline CDR1 reads SGHAT; CDR2 reads FQNNGV. The CDR3 is 15 amino acids. V lost 0 bases, J lost 0 bases, and 5 bases lay in between. The CDR3 DNA is TGTGCCAGCAGCTTAGAGGGGGCAACTAATGAAAAACTGTTTTTT. Its translation: CASSLEGATNEKLFF.

The chain uses TRBV5-4 and TRBJ1-1; the match to TRBD1 covers 7 bases. With 4 bases clipped from V and 6 bases from J, the junction kept 6 bases outside the gene matches. Per the germline V gene, CDR1 is SGHNT and CDR2 is YYREEE (reference sequence). This CDR3 region has 13 residues. The CDR3: CASSPTGTSEAFF. For the CDR3, the DNA is TGTGCCAGCAGCCCGACAGGGACCTCTGAAGCTTTCTTT.

The J gene is TRBJ2-7, the V gene TRBV11-2, with 12 bases aligning to TRBD2. Germline V gene lookup returns CDR1 SGHAT and CDR2 FQNNGV. This CDR3 spans 18 amino acids. With 2 bases clipped from V and 4 bases from J, the junction kept 12 bases outside the gene matches. The CDR3, as DNA: TGTGCCAGCAGCTTAAGTGTCGCCCTAGCGGGGGGGCTGTACGAGCAGTACTTC. This encodes CASSLSVALAGGLYEQYF.

The gene calls are TRBV4-3 and TRBJ2-7; perhaps TRBD2 as D (5 bases). CDR3 length equals 15 residues. V lost 0 bases to trimming and J lost 0 bases, with 9 bases between them. Germline CDR1 and CDR2: LGHNA and YSLEER. As DNA, the CDR3 is TGCGCCAGCAGCCAAGACGGCGGGTTCTCCTACGAGCAGTACTTC. Its translation: CASSQDGGFSYEQYF.

The chain combines TRBV5-6 with TRBJ1-1; TRBD1 agrees at 9 bases. V shed 0 bases and J 1 base; nucleotides not matched to a gene: 4. In germline, CDR1 is SGHDT, CDR2 YYEEEE. This CDR3 region has 16 residues. The CDR3 protein is CASSLGGTGRNTEAFF. The CDR3 DNA reads as TGTGCCAGCAGCTTGGGTGGGACAGGGAGGAACACTGAAGCTTTCTTT.

This clone was counted a single time. The sample carries other DNA sequences with the same CDR3. The chain recombines TRBV6-5 with TRBJ1-2, with D tentatively TRBD1 (5 bases). Per germline, CDR1 MNHEY and CDR2 SVGAGI. This CDR3 is 14 amino acids long. V lost 0 bases and J 6 bases, leaving 11 bases between the germline ends. CDR3 region: CASSYSGQGDGYTF. CDR3 in DNA: TGTGCCAGCAGTTACTCAGGGCAGGGTGATGGCTACACCTTC.

The chain combines TRBV2 with TRBJ1-4, with no clear D. Germline V lookup: CDR1 SNHLY, CDR2 FYNNEI. This CDR3 is 14 amino acids long. With 7 bases removed from V and 8 bases from J, the gap between germline ends came to 17 bases. The DNA for the CDR3 is TGTGCCAGCATTGCGGGCATACAAAGGGAAAAACTGTTTTTT. It specifies CASIAGIQREKLFF.

A word on this clone: At the DNA level, this CDR3 is encoded by other sequences in the same sample as well. The chain recombines TRBV5-1 with TRBJ2-7; D not certain. Per the germline V gene, CDR1 is SGHRS and CDR2 is YFSETQ. This CDR3 is built from 12 residues. The V end lost 1 base, the J end lost 4 bases, and 6 bases lay between the germline ends. The CDR3, as DNA: TGCGCCAGCAGCTTGTTCGGTTACGAGCAGTACTTC. Residues: CASSLFGYEQYF.

The genes are TRBV6-1 and TRBJ1-3; 7 positions match TRBD1. The germline gives CDR1 MNHNS, CDR2 SASEGT. The length of the CDR3 is 12 residues. The ends lost 10 bases at V and 4 bases at J; junction bases unmatched: 4. CDR3 sequence reads: CATRTGGNTIYF. The CDR3 coding sequence is TGTGCCACCCGGACAGGCGGAAACACCATATATTTT.

The genes are TRBV6-6 and TRBJ2-2, with D hard to call. Trimming took off 0 bases at V and 6 bases at J, with 2 bases between the two ends. Looked up from germline, CDR1 is MNHNY and CDR2 is SVGAGI (reference sequence). The CDR3 runs to 12 residues. The CDR3 region is CASSYSPGELFF. CDR3 bases: TGTGCCAGCAGTTACTCCCCCGGGGAGCTGTTTTTT.

The chain uses TRBV29-1 and TRBJ1-1, with 9 bases identical to TRBD1. V gave up 5 bases and J gave up 4 bases; unmatched junction bases: 17. This CDR3 contains 17 residues. The germline V gene has CDR1 SQVTM and CDR2 ANQGSEA. CDR3 in DNA: TGCAGCGTTAGACAGGTGTCGGAGGACAGGGGCGGCACTGAAGCTTTCTTT. Its protein product is CSVRQVSEDRGGTEAFF.

This chain uses TRBV15 with TRBJ2-7; 7 positions agree with TRBD1. CDR1 LNHNV and CDR2 YYDKDF come from the germline V gene (reference sequence). The CDR3 is made up of 13 amino acids. J was trimmed by 3 bases and V by 5 bases; bases with no gene match: 4. The CDR3 coding sequence is TGTGCCACCAGCGACAGGGTCGGCTACGAGCAGTACTTC. Encoded protein: CATSDRVGYEQYF.

The V gene is TRBV4-3, the J gene TRBJ2-1; perhaps TRBD2 as D (5 bases). V lost 0 bases and J lost 0, with 9 bases in between. Germline-derived CDR1 and CDR2 are LGHNA and YSLEER. The CDR3 loop spans 16 amino acids. This chain's CDR3 is CASSQDTGNSYNEQFF. The DNA for the CDR3 is TGCGCCAGCAGCCAAGATACGGGGAACTCCTACAATGAGCAGTTCTTC.

Concerning this clone itself: Other DNA sequences in the sample encode the same CDR3. V usage is TRBV11-2 and J usage is TRBJ2-7; tentative D call: TRBD1 (5 bases). The CDR3 has 13 amino acids. V lost 1 base, J lost 2 bases, and 6 bases lay in between. Germline V gives CDR1 SGHAT, CDR2 FQNNGV. DNA for the CDR3: TGTGCCAGCAGCTTAGGGACAACCTACGAGCAGTACTTC. Its protein is CASSLGTTYEQYF.

The chain is built from TRBV28 and TRBJ1-1; unclear D gene. Germline CDR1 is MDHEN and CDR2 is SYDVKM. The CDR3 extends over 11 amino acids. The V gene lost 2 bases and the J gene lost 8 bases, with 6 bases spanning the gap. CDR3 in amino acids: CASSLMGEAFF. The CDR3 region has the DNA TGTGCCAGCAGTTTAATGGGGGAAGCTTTCTTT.

This chain joins TRBV28 and TRBJ2-7; 8 nucleotides line up with TRBD1. Trimming at V came to 6 bases and at J to 1 base, leaving 8 bases not matched to a gene. Germline V gene data show CDR1 as MDHEN and CDR2 as SYDVKM. The CDR3 consists of 15 residues. CDR3 nucleotide sequence: TGTGCCAGCAGGTCCCCGGGACAGGCTTCCTACGAGCAGTACTTC. It specifies CASRSPGQASYEQYF.

The J gene is TRBJ2-7, the V gene TRBV4-1; 7 bases align to TRBD1. CDR3 size: 18 residues. Germline loops: CDR1 MGHRA, CDR2 YSYEKL. V was clipped by 3 bases and J by 2 bases; unmatched bases: 16. CDR3 in amino acids: CASSQAVVVRDRAYEQYF. CDR3 in DNA: TGCGCCAGCAGCCAGGCAGTGGTGGTCCGGGACAGAGCCTACGAGCAGTACTTC.

The chain recombines TRBV4-1 with TRBJ1-6; D gene unclear. V was clipped by 0 bases and J by 15 bases, with 6 bases between them. The CDR3 covers 11 residues. CDR1 is MGHRA and CDR2 is YSYEKL in the germline V gene. CDR3 DNA: TGCGCCAGCAGCCAAGATGGGGACCTCCACTTT. It encodes CASSQDGDLHF.